This passage covers 23 T cell receptor beta chains from one sample sequenced in a study of OX40 agonist ivuxolimab in advanced cancers. Sequencing was performed with immunoSEQ multiplex PCR; in TCRdb, only in-frame clones are kept and a portion is missing. The sample shows tens of thousands of clones, 90% of them seen only once. The starting material was CD4+ or CD8+ T cells sorted from blood, obtained in a trial of the OX40 agonist ivuxolimab. These receptors all come from an adult with an advanced solid tumor such as melanoma, head and neck, liver or kidney cancer.

V usage is TRBV27 and J usage is TRBJ2-1, with a weak D call TRBD2 (6 bases). The CDR3 sequence is 14 residues long. Germline V gene sequence: CDR1 MNHEY, CDR2 SMNVEV (reference sequence). The V gene lost 0 bases and the J gene lost 9 bases, with 12 bases spanning the gap. The CDR3 is CASSLSRGLPEQFF. In DNA, the CDR3 is TGTGCCAGCAGTTTATCTAGGGGACTCCCTGAGCAGTTCTTC.

The chain carries TRBV27 and TRBJ2-1; D possibly corresponds to TRBD2 (6 bases). The CDR3 consists of 14 residues. Germline V gives CDR1 MNHEY, CDR2 SMNVEV (reference sequence). Trimming removed 3 bases at V and 6 bases at J, with 12 bases between. This chain's CDR3 is CASSLRDGANEQFF. In nucleotides, the CDR3 is TGTGCCAGCAGTTTGCGGGACGGGGCCAATGAGCAGTTCTTC.

The chain is built from TRBV2 and TRBJ1-3, with 7 bases aligning to TRBD1. The CDR3 has 16 amino acids. The germline V gene has CDR1 SNHLY and CDR2 FYNNEI. Unmatched junction bases numbered 10, after V lost 8 bases and J lost 0 bases. The CDR3 nucleotides read TGTGCCAGCTGCCAGACAGGGCTTAGCTCTGGAAACACCATATATTTT. Translated: CASCQTGLSSGNTIYF.

This chain connects TRBV9 to TRBJ2-5, with D perhaps matching TRBD2 (7 bases). The J call may not be correct, given that the DNA end is closer to TRBJ2-7. The CDR3 consists of 15 residues. CDR1 and CDR2 from the germline V gene are SGDLS and YYNGEE. The CDR3 nucleotides are TGTGCCAGCAGCCCCAGCGCGGGGGCAGTATACGAGCAGTACTTC. Its translation is CASSPSAGAVYEQYF.

The V call is TRBV7-9, the J call TRBJ2-1; D call uncertain. Germline assignment: CDR1 SEHNR and CDR2 FQNEAQ (reference sequence). The length of the CDR3 is 16 residues. Trimming removed 2 bases from V and 5 bases from J, with 16 bases in between. CDR3 amino acids: CASSLTDVGSNNEQFF. CDR3 in DNA: TGTGCCAGCAGCTTAACGGACGTGGGAAGCAACAATGAGCAGTTCTTC.

The rearrangement links TRBV19 to TRBJ2-6; 8 positions match TRBD1. CDR1 LNHDA and CDR2 SQIVND come from the germline V gene (reference sequence). There are 16 residues in the CDR3. V trimming: 5 bases; J trimming: 4 bases; junction bases outside the gene matches: 7. CDR3 region: CASSSGQGIGANVLTF. The CDR3 nucleotides read TGTGCCAGTAGTTCAGGACAGGGAATCGGGGCCAACGTCCTGACTTTC.

This chain joins TRBV6-1 and TRBJ2-7; 10 bases map to TRBD1. The junction had 6 bases not matched to a gene; V was cut back by 6 bases and J by 4 bases. CDR1 MNHNS and CDR2 SASEGT come from the germline V gene. The CDR3 is 14 residues long. The CDR3 DNA reads as TGTGCCAGCAGCCGCAGGGACAGGGGTTACGAGCAGTACTTC. Translating it yields CASSRRDRGYEQYF.

V gene TRBV7-9 combines with J gene TRBJ1-2; D remains ambiguous. The CDR3 extends over 14 amino acids. With 2 bases removed from V and 5 bases from J, the gap between germline ends came to 12 bases. CDR1 and CDR2 (germline): SEHNR, FQNEAQ (reference sequence). CDR3 in DNA: TGTGCCAGCAGCTTAACCGGCGAGGAATATGGCTACACCTTC. Protein sequence: CASSLTGEEYGYTF.

The rearrangement links TRBV10-3 to TRBJ2-3, with TRBD1 matching over 7 bases. CDR1 is ENHRY and CDR2 is SYGVKD in the germline V gene. The junction had 14 bases not matched to a gene; V was cut back by 9 bases and J by 5 bases. The length of the CDR3 is 15 residues. The CDR3 region has the DNA TGTGCCATGCGACAGGGTACTGATATTGGAGATACGCAGTATTTT. Protein sequence: CAMRQGTDIGDTQYF.

The J gene is TRBJ1-4, the V gene TRBV11-1; 8 bases match TRBD1. This CDR3 region has 15 residues. Germline V CDR1 and CDR2: SGHAT, FQDESV (reference sequence). With 5 bases clipped from V and 5 bases from J, the junction kept 7 bases outside the gene matches. Here the CDR3 DNA reads TGTGCCAGCAGCCAAATGGGACAGGCGAATGAAAAACTGTTTTTT. The encoded protein is CASSQMGQANEKLFF. The full variable domain, in which reference TRBV11-1 and TRBJ1-4 provide the parts outside the CDR3, is EAEVAQSPRYKITEKSQAVAFWCDPISGHATLYWYRQILGQGPELLVQFQDESVVDDSQLPKDRFSAERLKGVDSTLKIQPAELGDSAMYLCASSQMGQANEKLFFGSGTQLSVL.

This chain uses TRBV21-1 with TRBJ2-7; whether TRBD2, the table's D call, matches the DNA was not checked. TRBV21-1 is flagged as a pseudogene. The CDR3 totals 19 residues. CDR3 nucleotide sequence: TGTGCCAGCAGCAAAGCGCTTTGGGGCTGGCCTAGCGGGGTGTACGAGCAGTACTTC. Its protein product is CASSKALWGWPSGVYEQYF.

The rearrangement uses TRBV6-1 and TRBJ2-5, with 7 bases aligning to TRBD1. This CDR3 has 15 residues. V shed 6 bases, J shed 2 bases, and the junction held 9 bases outside the gene matches. The V gene's germline CDR1 is MNHNS and CDR2 SASEGT. Here the CDR3 reads CASRATGNNQETQYF. The DNA of the CDR3 is TGTGCCAGCAGAGCGACAGGGAACAATCAAGAGACCCAGTACTTC.

This clone was counted once. The chain is built from TRBV28 and TRBJ1-1, with TRBD1 matching over 8 bases. CDR1 MDHEN and CDR2 SYDVKM come from the germline V gene. The CDR3 contains 14 residues. Trimming cost V 3 bases and J 5 bases; bases outside gene matches: 5. CDR3: CASSLGDRRTEAFF. CDR3 in DNA: TGTGCCAGCAGTTTGGGGGACAGGCGTACTGAAGCTTTCTTT.

This clone occurred once. The V call is TRBV18, the J call TRBJ1-6; the match to TRBD1 covers 8 bases. V dropped 6 bases and J dropped 7; count of bases not matched to a gene: 8. Germline V gene lookup returns CDR1 KGHSH and CDR2 LQKENI. The CDR3 runs to 15 residues. In nucleotides, the CDR3 is TGTGCCAGCTCGGGGACAGGACCTCCAAATTCACCCCTCCACTTT. It yields the protein CASSGTGPPNSPLHF.

The CDR3 sequence: CASSTIHGTGSHEQYV. CDR3 DNA sequence: TGTGCCAGCAGTACAATCCACGGGACAGGGTCCCACGAGCAGTACGTC. This chain links TRBV28 with TRBJ2-7; 9 bases are a match to TRBD1. The V segment lost 5 bases and the J segment 5 bases; nucleotides outside the gene matches: 13. This CDR3 is built from 16 residues. Germline-derived CDR1 and CDR2 are MDHEN and SYDVKM.

The count of this clone is one. V is TRBV10-2 and J is TRBJ2-3; D unclear. This CDR3 contains 16 residues. Germline assignment: CDR1 WSHSY and CDR2 SAAADI. With 1 base removed from V and 3 bases from J, the gap between germline ends came to 14 bases. CDR3 loop: CASSEWATRLTDTQYF. Here the CDR3 DNA reads TGCGCCAGCAGTGAGTGGGCTACCCGTCTGACAGATACGCAGTATTTT.

CDR3 loop: CASSIVSAGGYNEQFF. The CDR3 DNA sequence: TGTGCCAGTAGTATAGTTAGCGCGGGGGGGTACAATGAGCAGTTCTTC. This chain links TRBV19 with TRBJ2-1, with 9 positions matching TRBD2. Unmatched junction bases numbered 5, after V lost 1 base and J lost 4 bases. The CDR3 contains 16 residues. Germline-derived CDR1 and CDR2 are LNHDA and SQIVND (reference sequence).

The chain employs TRBV19 and TRBJ2-1, with unresolved D. CDR3 length: 14 amino acids. Per germline, CDR1 LNHDA and CDR2 SQIVND (reference sequence). Trimming removed 6 bases at V and 0 bases at J, with 9 bases between. The DNA for the CDR3 is TGTGCCAGTAGAACCGAGAGCTCCTACAATGAGCAGTTCTTC. Translating it yields CASRTESSYNEQFF.

The V and J genes are TRBV11-2 and TRBJ2-2, with 7 positions matching TRBD1. The germline V gene has CDR1 SGHAT and CDR2 FQNNGV. J lost 0 bases, V lost 5 bases, and 3 bases had no gene match. This CDR3 contains 15 residues. The chain's CDR3 is CASSQGQSNTGELFF. The CDR3 coding sequence is TGTGCCAGCAGCCAGGGACAGTCGAACACCGGGGAGCTGTTTTTT.

This clone was seen more than once but under ten times. The chain's CDR3 is CAGQINTEAFF. CDR3 nucleotide sequence: TGTGCAGGACAGATTAACACTGAAGCTTTCTTT. J is TRBJ1-1 and V is TRBV7-9; D possibly corresponds to TRBD1 (6 bases). Germline lookup yields CDR1 SEHNR and CDR2 FQNEAQ (reference sequence). The CDR3 has 11 residues.

This rearrangement joins TRBV2 to TRBJ1-4; D not certain. V dropped 7 bases and J dropped 3 bases, with 12 bases sitting between them. This CDR3 contains 14 residues. Germline V gene lookup returns CDR1 SNHLY and CDR2 FYNNEI. The CDR3 loop is CASTQTAANEKLFF. CDR3 DNA sequence: TGTGCCAGCACCCAAACAGCGGCTAATGAAAAACTGTTTTTT.

V gene TRBV7-9 combines with J gene TRBJ2-7; D is unclear. The CDR3 sequence is 13 residues long. Trimming shortened V by 1 base and J by 1 base, and 5 bases separated the two germline ends. The germline gives CDR1 SEHNR, CDR2 FQNEAQ (reference sequence). The CDR3 sequence is CASSLEQSYEQYF. CDR3 sequence (DNA): TGTGCCAGCAGCTTAGAACAGTCCTACGAGCAGTACTTC.

The rearrangement uses TRBV18 and TRBJ2-5; D remains ambiguous. CDR3 length equals 15 residues. The germline V gene has CDR1 KGHSH and CDR2 LQKENI. Between the trimmed V and J ends, which lost 2 bases and 1 base, there was a span of 11 bases. The CDR3 loop reads CASSPSQQSQETQYF. CDR3 DNA sequence: TGTGCCAGCTCACCAAGTCAACAGAGCCAAGAGACCCAGTACTTC.